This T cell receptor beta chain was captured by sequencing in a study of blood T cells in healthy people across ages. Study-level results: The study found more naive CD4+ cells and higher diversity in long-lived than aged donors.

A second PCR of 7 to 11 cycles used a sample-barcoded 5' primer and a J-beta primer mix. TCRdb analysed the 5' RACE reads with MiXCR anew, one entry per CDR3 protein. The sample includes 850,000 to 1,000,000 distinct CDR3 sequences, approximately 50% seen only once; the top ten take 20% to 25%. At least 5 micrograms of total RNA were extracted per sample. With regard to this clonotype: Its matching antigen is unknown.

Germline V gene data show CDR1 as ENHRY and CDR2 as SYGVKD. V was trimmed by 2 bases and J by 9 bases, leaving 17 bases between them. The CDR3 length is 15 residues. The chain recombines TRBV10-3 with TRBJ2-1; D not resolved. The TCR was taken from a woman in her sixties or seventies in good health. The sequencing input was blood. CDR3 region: CAISERFIGDAEQFF. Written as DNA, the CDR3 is TGTGCCATCAGTGAGCGGTTCATAGGTGACGCTGAGCAGTTCTTC.